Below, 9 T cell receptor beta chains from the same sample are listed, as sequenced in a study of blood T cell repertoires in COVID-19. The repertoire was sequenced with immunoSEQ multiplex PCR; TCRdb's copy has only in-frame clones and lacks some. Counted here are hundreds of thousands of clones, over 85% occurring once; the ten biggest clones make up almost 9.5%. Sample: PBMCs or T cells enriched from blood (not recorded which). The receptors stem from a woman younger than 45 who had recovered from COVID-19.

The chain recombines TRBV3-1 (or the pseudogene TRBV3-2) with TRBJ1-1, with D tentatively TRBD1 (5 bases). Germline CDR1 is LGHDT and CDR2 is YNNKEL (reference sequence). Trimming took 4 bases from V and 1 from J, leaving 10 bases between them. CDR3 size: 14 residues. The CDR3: CASSPRDKNTEAFF. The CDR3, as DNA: TGTGCCAGCAGCCCCAGGGATAAGAACACTGAAGCTTTCTTT.

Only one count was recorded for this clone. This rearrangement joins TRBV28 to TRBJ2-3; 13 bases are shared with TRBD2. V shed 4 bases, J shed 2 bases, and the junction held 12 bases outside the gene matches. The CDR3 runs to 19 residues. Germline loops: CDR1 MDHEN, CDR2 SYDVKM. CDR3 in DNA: TGTGCCAGCAGTTCCCCCGGTGGGGGACTAGCGGGACTCACAGATACGCAGTATTTT. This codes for CASSSPGGGLAGLTDTQYF.

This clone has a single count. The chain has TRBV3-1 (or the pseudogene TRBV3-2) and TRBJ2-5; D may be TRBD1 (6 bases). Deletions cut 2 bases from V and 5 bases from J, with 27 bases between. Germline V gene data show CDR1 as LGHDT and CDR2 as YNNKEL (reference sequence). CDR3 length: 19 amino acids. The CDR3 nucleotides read TGTGCCAGCAGCCAAAGTAGGGTACAGGGTTTCGGGCATCGGGAGACCCAGTACTTC. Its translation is CASSQSRVQGFGHRETQYF.

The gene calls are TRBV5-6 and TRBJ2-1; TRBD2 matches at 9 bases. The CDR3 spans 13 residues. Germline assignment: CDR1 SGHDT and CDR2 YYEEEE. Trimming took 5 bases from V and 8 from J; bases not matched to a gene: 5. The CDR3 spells CASRWTSADEQFF. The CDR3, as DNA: TGTGCCAGCAGGTGGACTAGCGCCGATGAGCAGTTCTTC.

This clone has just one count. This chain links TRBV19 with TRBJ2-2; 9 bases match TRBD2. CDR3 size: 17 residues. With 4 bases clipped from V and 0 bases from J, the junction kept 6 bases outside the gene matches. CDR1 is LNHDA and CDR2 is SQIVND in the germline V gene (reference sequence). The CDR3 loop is CASSRASGTSNTGELFF. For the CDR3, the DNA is TGTGCCAGTAGTAGGGCTAGCGGGACGTCGAACACCGGGGAGCTGTTTTTT.

In DNA, the CDR3 is TGTGCCAGCAGTGAGGGACAGGGATACTACGAGCAGTACTTC. Translating gives CASSEGQGYYEQYF. V gene TRBV25-1 combines with J gene TRBJ2-7, with 9 bases lining up with TRBD1. Trimming cost V 3 bases and J 3 bases; bases outside gene matches: 3. This CDR3 is built from 14 residues. The germline gives CDR1 MGHDK, CDR2 SYGVNS.

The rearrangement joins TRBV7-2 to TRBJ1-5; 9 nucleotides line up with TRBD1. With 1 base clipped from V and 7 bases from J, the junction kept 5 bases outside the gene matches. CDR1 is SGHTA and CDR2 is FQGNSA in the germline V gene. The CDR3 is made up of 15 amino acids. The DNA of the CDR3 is TGTGCCAGCAGCTTAGTCGGTACAGGGGGCCAGCCCCAGCATTTT. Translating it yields CASSLVGTGGQPQHF.

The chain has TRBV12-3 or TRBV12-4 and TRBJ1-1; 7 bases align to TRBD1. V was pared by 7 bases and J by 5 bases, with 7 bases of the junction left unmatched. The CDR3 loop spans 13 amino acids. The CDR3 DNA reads TGTGCCAGCATCAACTCAGGGGGAACTGAAGCTTTCTTT. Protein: CASINSGGTEAFF.

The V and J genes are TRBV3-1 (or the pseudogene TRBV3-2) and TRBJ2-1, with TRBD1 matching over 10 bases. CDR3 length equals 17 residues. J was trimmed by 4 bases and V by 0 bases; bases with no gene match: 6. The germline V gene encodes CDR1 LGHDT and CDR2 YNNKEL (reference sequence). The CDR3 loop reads CASSQDGRTGGYNEQFF. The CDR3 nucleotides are TGTGCCAGCAGCCAAGACGGTCGGACAGGGGGTTACAATGAGCAGTTCTTC.